Below, 2 T cell receptor beta chains from the same sample are listed, as sequenced in a study of cytotoxic CD8 clonotypes in ibrutinib-treated CLL. TCRdb's copy holds only in-frame clones and misses some; the assay was immunoSEQ multiplex PCR. Found here are 150,000 or so clones, roughly 85% of them singletons; the top ten hold roughly 2%. The sample consisted of PBMCs, taken after 24 months of ibrutinib treatment. The receptor set was obtained from a human donor with chronic lymphocytic leukemia.

V and J are TRBV6-1 and TRBJ1-1; the D is unclear. The CDR3 spans 14 residues. Germline CDR1 and CDR2: MNHNS and SASEGT. V lost 1 base to trimming and J lost 4 bases, with 10 bases between them. CDR3: CASSEDGELTEAFF. The CDR3, as DNA: TGTGCCAGCAGTGAAGACGGAGAACTCACTGAAGCTTTCTTT.

This clone was observed once. Written as DNA, the CDR3 is TGTGCCAGCAGGTCCAGACAGTTTATAAAAGAAAAACTGTTTTTT. Residues: CASRSRQFIKEKLFF. The chain employs TRBV6-5 and TRBJ1-4; a weak D match, TRBD1 (5 bases). Trimming shortened V by 6 bases and J by 8 bases, and 19 bases separated the two germline ends. The CDR3 loop spans 15 amino acids. Germline V gene data show CDR1 as MNHEY and CDR2 as SVGAGI.